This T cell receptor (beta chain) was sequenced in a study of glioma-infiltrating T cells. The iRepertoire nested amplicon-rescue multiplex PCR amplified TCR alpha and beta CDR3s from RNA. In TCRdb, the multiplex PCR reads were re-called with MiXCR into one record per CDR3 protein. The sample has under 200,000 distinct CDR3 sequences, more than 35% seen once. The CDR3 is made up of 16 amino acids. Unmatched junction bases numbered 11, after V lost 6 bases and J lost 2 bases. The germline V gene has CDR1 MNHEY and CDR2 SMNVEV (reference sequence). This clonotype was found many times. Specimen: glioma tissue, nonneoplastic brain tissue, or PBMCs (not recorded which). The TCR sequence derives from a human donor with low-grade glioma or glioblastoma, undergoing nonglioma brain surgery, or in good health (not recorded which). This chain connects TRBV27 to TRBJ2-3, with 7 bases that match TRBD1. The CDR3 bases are TGTGCCAGCAGCGAAACAGGGGCCAGCTTCACAGATACGCAGTATTTT. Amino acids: CASSETGASFTDTQYF.